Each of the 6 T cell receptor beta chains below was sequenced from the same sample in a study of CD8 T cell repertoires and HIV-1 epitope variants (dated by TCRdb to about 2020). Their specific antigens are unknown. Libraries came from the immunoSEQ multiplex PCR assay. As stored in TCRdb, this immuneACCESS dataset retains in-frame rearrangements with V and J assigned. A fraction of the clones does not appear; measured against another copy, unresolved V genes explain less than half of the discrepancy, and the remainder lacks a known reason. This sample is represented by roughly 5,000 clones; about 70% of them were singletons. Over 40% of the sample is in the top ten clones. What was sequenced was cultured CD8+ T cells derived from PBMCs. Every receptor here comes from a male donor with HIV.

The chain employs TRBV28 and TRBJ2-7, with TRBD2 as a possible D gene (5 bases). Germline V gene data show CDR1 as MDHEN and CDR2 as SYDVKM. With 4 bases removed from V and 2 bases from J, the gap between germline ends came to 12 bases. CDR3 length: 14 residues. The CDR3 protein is CASSSNGIPYEQYF. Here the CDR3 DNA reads TGTGCCAGCAGTTCAAACGGGATTCCCTACGAGCAGTACTTC.

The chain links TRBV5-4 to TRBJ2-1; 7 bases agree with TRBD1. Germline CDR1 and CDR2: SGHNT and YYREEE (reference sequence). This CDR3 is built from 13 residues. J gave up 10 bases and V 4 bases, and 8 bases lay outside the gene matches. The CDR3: CASSLTGVGEQFF. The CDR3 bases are TGTGCCAGCAGCCTTACAGGGGTGGGAGAGCAGTTCTTC.

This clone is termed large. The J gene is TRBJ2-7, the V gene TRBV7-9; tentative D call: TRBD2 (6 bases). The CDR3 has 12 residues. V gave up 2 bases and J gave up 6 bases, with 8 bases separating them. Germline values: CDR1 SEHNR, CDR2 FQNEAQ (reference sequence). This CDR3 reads CASSLRAGEQYF. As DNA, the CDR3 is TGTGCCAGCAGCTTACGAGCGGGCGAGCAGTACTTC.

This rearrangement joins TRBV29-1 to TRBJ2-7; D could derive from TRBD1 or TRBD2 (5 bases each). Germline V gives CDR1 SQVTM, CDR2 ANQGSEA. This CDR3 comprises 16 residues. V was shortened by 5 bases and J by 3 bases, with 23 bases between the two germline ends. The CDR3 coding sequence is TGCAGCGTTCGCGATCTGCAACCCGGGACCCGCTACGAGCAGTACTTC. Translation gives CSVRDLQPGTRYEQYF.

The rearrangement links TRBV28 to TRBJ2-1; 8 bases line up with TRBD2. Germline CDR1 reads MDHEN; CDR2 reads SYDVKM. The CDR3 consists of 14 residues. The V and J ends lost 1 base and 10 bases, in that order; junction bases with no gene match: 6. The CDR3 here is CASSLSRGAMEQFF. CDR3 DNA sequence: TGTGCCAGCAGTTTATCGCGGGGGGCTATGGAGCAGTTCTTC. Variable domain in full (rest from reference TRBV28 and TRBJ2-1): DVKVTQSSRYLVKRTGEKVFLECVQDMDHENMFWYRQDPGLGLRLIYFSYDVKMKEKGDIPEGYSVSREKKERFSLILESASTNQTSMYLCASSLSRGAMEQFFGPGTRLTVL.

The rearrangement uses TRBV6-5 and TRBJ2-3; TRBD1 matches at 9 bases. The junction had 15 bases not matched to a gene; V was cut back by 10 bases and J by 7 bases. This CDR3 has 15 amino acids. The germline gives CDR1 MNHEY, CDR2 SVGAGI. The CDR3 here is CATQNRGPIYYTQYF. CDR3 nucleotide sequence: TGTGCCACCCAAAACAGGGGGCCGATATACTATACGCAGTATTTT.